These 25 T cell receptor beta chains were all obtained from the same sample, sequenced in a study of identical twins. TCRdb used MiXCR to reprocess the 5' RACE reads, holding one entry per CDR3 protein. In the table there are more than 1.5 million distinct CDR3 sequences, around 33% of which are singletons. Sequences were obtained from cord blood. Receptors originate from a newborn girl in good health.

On this clonotype: A much bigger clone sits one base away, suggesting this may be a read error. The V and J genes are TRBV6-2 or TRBV6-3 and TRBJ2-4; TRBD2 might be the D (6 bases). The J call may be mistaken, given a closer DNA end match to TRBJ2-5. The germline gives CDR1 MNHEY, CDR2 SVGEGT. This CDR3 region has 17 residues. Written as DNA, the CDR3 is TGTGCCAGCAGTCGTTACGGCTCCCTGGGGAGGCAAGAGACCCAGTACTTC. It codes for CASSRYGSLGRQETQYF.

This clonotype was observed a few times. A much more abundant neighbour one base away suggests this may be a read error. The V call is TRBV27, the J call TRBJ2-3; no definite D call. Trimming pared 4 bases from V and 1 base from J, leaving 6 bases between. Per the germline V gene, CDR1 is MNHEY and CDR2 is SMNVEV (reference sequence). This CDR3 has 13 residues. The CDR3 is CASSWVGTDTQYF. For the CDR3, the DNA is TGTGCCAGCAGTTGGGTGGGCACAGATACGCAGTATTTT.

A word on this clonotype: At one of its ends the junction is not consistent with the germline gene, which may arise from a read error. The chain uses TRBV20-1 and TRBJ1-3; perhaps TRBD1 as D (6 bases). CDR1 and CDR2 from the germline V gene are DFQATT and SNEGSKA (reference sequence). This CDR3 is 12 amino acids long. CDR3 DNA sequence: TGCAGTGCTAGGGGGGCTGGAAACACCACATATTTT. It codes for CSARGAGNTTYF.

This chain's CDR3 is CATSDLAINTGELFF. Here the CDR3 DNA reads TGTGCCACCAGTGATCTAGCGATCAACACCGGGGAGCTGTTTTTT. This chain links TRBV24-1 with TRBJ2-2; D may be TRBD2 (6 bases). The CDR3 runs 15 residues. The V end lost 3 bases, the J end lost 2 bases, and 9 bases lay between the germline ends. The germline V gene encodes CDR1 KGHDR and CDR2 SFDVKD.

The CDR3 bases are TGTGCCAGCAGCGTAGACCCCCTGGCGGGAGGCTTTCCCTCCTACGAGCAGTACTTC. It is translated as CASSVDPLAGGFPSYEQYF. The genes are TRBV9 and TRBJ2-7; 8 bases map to TRBD2. Trimming cost V 0 bases and J 0 bases; bases outside gene matches: 14. CDR3 length equals 19 residues. Germline lookup yields CDR1 SGDLS and CDR2 YYNGEE.

Details on this clonotype: An end of the junction differs from the germline gene, which may be a read error. This chain joins TRBV27 and TRBJ1-6; 9 bases align to TRBD1. The CDR3 is made up of 15 amino acids. Germline CDR1 and CDR2: MNHEY and SMNVEV (reference sequence). The CDR3 is CASSTWDRVDSPPHF. The DNA of the CDR3 is TGTGCCAGCAGCACGTGGGACAGGGTTGATTCACCCCCCCACTTT.

The chain joins TRBV5-1 to TRBJ2-5, with 8 bases aligning to TRBD1. Per germline, CDR1 SGHRS and CDR2 YFSETQ. After removal of 1 base from V and 5 bases from J, the junction contained 10 bases not matched to a gene. The CDR3 runs to 16 residues. The CDR3, as DNA: TGCGCCAGCAGCTTGTTCCCGACAGGGGCTTTCGAGACCCAGTACTTC. This translates into CASSLFPTGAFETQYF.

This clonotype was found once. A much larger clonotype is one base distant, so this may be a read error. The genes are TRBV29-1 and TRBJ2-5; TRBD1 is a possible D gene (6 bases). Trimming took off 4 bases at V and 11 bases at J, with 20 bases between the two ends. The CDR3 is made up of 13 amino acids. In germline, CDR1 is SQVTM, CDR2 ANQGSEA. CDR3 amino acids: CSVARTENNEQYF. The CDR3 nucleotides are TGCAGCGTTGCGCGGACAGAAAACAATGAGCAGTACTTC.

This clonotype was picked up a small number of times. The rearrangement uses TRBV11-2 and TRBJ2-7, with D tentatively TRBD2 (7 bases). This CDR3 region has 15 residues. The V gene's germline CDR1 is SGHAT and CDR2 FQNNGV. Trimming took 0 bases from V and 3 from J, leaving 12 bases between them. CDR3 bases: TGTGCCAGCAGCTTAGAAGGGGGGGTACACTACGAGCAGTACTTC. Amino acid sequence: CASSLEGGVHYEQYF.

This clonotype appeared a few times. The chain links TRBV28 to TRBJ1-2; D call uncertain. The V end lost 7 bases, the J end lost 4 bases, and 4 bases lay between the germline ends. Germline lookup yields CDR1 MDHEN and CDR2 SYDVKM. The CDR3 contains 10 residues. The CDR3 DNA sequence: TGTGCCAGCACCATCTATGGCTACACCTTC. Amino acids: CASTIYGYTF.

The CDR3 bases are TGTGCCAGCAGCTCCCAGAACCTGCGATCATACGAGCAGTACTTC. Its protein product is CASSSQNLRSYEQYF. The chain is built from TRBV7-2 and TRBJ2-7; D gene unclear. The CDR3 contains 15 residues. V was cut by 4 bases and J by 4 bases, with 17 bases left in between. CDR1 and CDR2 (germline): SGHTA, FQGNSA.

In its sample, this clonotype was seen a few times. The genes are TRBV20-1 and TRBJ2-3, with 11 bases aligning to TRBD1. Looked up from germline, CDR1 is DFQATT and CDR2 is SNEGSKA (reference sequence). The CDR3 covers 13 residues. V trimming: 5 bases; J trimming: 3 bases; junction bases outside the gene matches: 1. This CDR3 is CSAGQGATDTQYF. In DNA, the CDR3 is TGCAGTGCTGGACAGGGGGCGACAGATACGCAGTATTTT.

J is TRBJ2-1 and V is TRBV20-1; 8 nucleotides align to TRBD2. J gave up 0 bases and V 6 bases, and 10 bases lay outside the gene matches. The germline gives CDR1 DFQATT, CDR2 SNEGSKA (reference sequence). CDR3 length equals 16 residues. CDR3 region: CSARRAGGSSYNEQFF. The CDR3 region has the DNA TGCAGTGCCCGACGGGCGGGGGGAAGCTCCTACAATGAGCAGTTCTTC.

This clonotype showed up many times. V is TRBV4-2 and J is TRBJ1-2, with TRBD1 matching 10 bases. J lost 6 bases, V lost 3 bases, and 1 base had no gene match. The germline gives CDR1 LGHNA, CDR2 YNFKEQ. This CDR3 region has 13 residues. This CDR3 is CASSQGTGDGYTF. CDR3 sequence (DNA): TGTGCCAGCAGCCAGGGGACAGGGGATGGCTACACCTTC.

The rearrangement uses TRBV12-3 or TRBV12-4 and TRBJ1-4, with 11 bases that match TRBD1. The V segment lost 0 bases and the J segment 1 base; nucleotides outside the gene matches: 10. This CDR3 comprises 20 residues. The DNA of the CDR3 is TGTGCCAGCAGTTTAGCGCGGTGGGACAGGGGGAGAGGAACTAATGAAAAACTGTTTTTT. It translates to CASSLARWDRGRGTNEKLFF.

This clonotype has more than one count but fewer than ten. This chain links TRBV29-1 with TRBJ2-1; TRBD2 aligns across 8 bases. V was clipped by 5 bases and J by 3 bases; unmatched bases: 6. CDR1 and CDR2 from the germline V gene are SQVTM and ANQGSEA. The CDR3 covers 14 residues. The DNA for the CDR3 is TGCAGCGTTTTGGGACTAGGAGTCTACAATGAGCAGTTCTTC. It is translated as CSVLGLGVYNEQFF.

This clonotype was seen a handful of times. The chain is built from TRBV28 and TRBJ2-3; 7 bases agree with TRBD1. Germline CDR1 and CDR2: MDHEN and SYDVKM. CDR3 length equals 16 residues. The V and J ends lost 3 bases and 2 bases, in that order; junction bases with no gene match: 8. In nucleotides, the CDR3 is TGTGCCAGCAGTTTGCCCCACAGGGGATACACAGATACGCAGTATTTT. It translates to CASSLPHRGYTDTQYF.

The rearrangement links TRBV29-1 to TRBJ1-3; TRBD1 matches 7 bases. The CDR3 length is 13 residues. V was clipped by 6 bases and J by 3 bases; unmatched bases: 5. The germline CDR1 and CDR2 sequences are SQVTM and ANQGSEA. The CDR3 DNA reads as TGCAGCGTCCAGGGGGAAGATGGAAACACCATATATTTT. This sequence encodes CSVQGEDGNTIYF. The full variable domain, rest sourced from reference TRBV29-1 and TRBJ1-3, is SAVISQKPSRDICQRGTSLTIQCQVDSQVTMMFWYRQQPGQSLTLIATANQGSEATYESGFVIDKFPISRPNLTFSTLTVSNMSPEDSSIYLCSVQGEDGNTIYFGEGSWLTVV.

Concerning this clonotype: A single base is all that separates this from a far larger clone, so a read error is likely. The chain links TRBV12-3 or TRBV12-4 to TRBJ1-2; D gene uncertain. This CDR3 region has 12 residues. The CDR3 nucleotides are TGTGCCGGCAGTTTAGGGAGCTATGGCTACACCTTC. This codes for CAGSLGSYGYTF.

A few counts support this clonotype. This sequence joins TRBV12-3 or TRBV12-4 and TRBJ2-1; perhaps TRBD2 as D (7 bases). V lost 7 bases and J 4 bases, leaving 17 bases between the germline ends. The CDR3 is made up of 15 amino acids. CDR3 region: CASNIGGRGYNEQFF. For the CDR3, the DNA is TGTGCCAGCAACATAGGGGGGAGGGGGTACAATGAGCAGTTCTTC.

The table lists this clonotype with a few counts. The rearrangement links TRBV5-1 to TRBJ2-3, with TRBD2 identical over 10 bases. Germline V CDR1 and CDR2: SGHRS, YFSETQ. The CDR3 totals 14 residues. J lost 4 bases, V lost 5 bases, and 4 bases had no gene match. CDR3 sequence: CASRGLALADTQYF. The CDR3 DNA reads TGCGCCAGCAGGGGACTAGCGCTGGCAGATACGCAGTATTTT.

The V call is TRBV2, the J call TRBJ2-5; D ambiguous. This CDR3 has 11 amino acids. Germline values: CDR1 SNHLY, CDR2 FYNNEI. Deletions cut 3 bases from V and 13 bases from J, with 12 bases between. The CDR3 bases are TGTGCCAGCAGTGAGGATTACGAGCGGTACTTC. Encoded protein: CASSEDYERYF. The entire variable domain, with the rest obtained from reference TRBV2 and TRBJ2-5, is as follows: EPEVTQTPSHQVTQMGQEVILRCVPISNHLYFYWYRQILGQKVEFLVSFYNNEISEKSEIFDDQFSVERPDGSNFTLKIRSTKLEDSAMYFCASSEDYERYFGPGTRLLVL.

V usage is TRBV28 and J usage is TRBJ1-4; TRBD1 agrees at 7 bases. CDR3 length equals 16 residues. Germline V gene sequence: CDR1 MDHEN, CDR2 SYDVKM. The V and J ends lost 1 base and 7 bases, in that order; junction bases with no gene match: 9. CDR3 protein: CASSLLGRGRLEKLFF. The DNA of the CDR3 is TGTGCCAGCAGTTTATTGGGGAGGGGGCGTCTTGAAAAACTGTTTTTT.

This clonotype appeared a few times. The rearrangement uses TRBV28 and TRBJ2-3, with D unclear. Trimming removed 3 bases at V and 3 bases at J, with 7 bases between. Germline CDR1 MDHEN, CDR2 SYDVKM. The length of the CDR3 is 13 residues. The CDR3 region is CASSFADTDTQYF. The DNA for the CDR3 is TGTGCCAGCAGTTTCGCAGATACAGATACGCAGTATTTT.

This chain joins TRBV7-8 and TRBJ2-7; the match to TRBD1 covers 7 bases. CDR1 and CDR2 from the germline V gene are SGHVS and FQNEAQ. This CDR3 comprises 17 residues. V lost 0 bases to trimming and J lost 7 bases; unmatched junction nucleotides: 15. The CDR3 region has the DNA TGTGCCAGCAGCTTAGCTTCCTCCGGGACAGAGGCACTTGAGCAGTACTTC. It encodes CASSLASSGTEALEQYF. The full variable domain, rest sourced from reference TRBV7-8 and TRBJ2-7, is GAGVSQSPRYKVAKRGQDVALRCDPISGHVSLFWYQQALGQGPEFLTYFQNEAQLDKSGLPSDRFFAERPEGSVSTLKIQRTQQEDSAVYLCASSLASSGTEALEQYFGPGTRLTVT.